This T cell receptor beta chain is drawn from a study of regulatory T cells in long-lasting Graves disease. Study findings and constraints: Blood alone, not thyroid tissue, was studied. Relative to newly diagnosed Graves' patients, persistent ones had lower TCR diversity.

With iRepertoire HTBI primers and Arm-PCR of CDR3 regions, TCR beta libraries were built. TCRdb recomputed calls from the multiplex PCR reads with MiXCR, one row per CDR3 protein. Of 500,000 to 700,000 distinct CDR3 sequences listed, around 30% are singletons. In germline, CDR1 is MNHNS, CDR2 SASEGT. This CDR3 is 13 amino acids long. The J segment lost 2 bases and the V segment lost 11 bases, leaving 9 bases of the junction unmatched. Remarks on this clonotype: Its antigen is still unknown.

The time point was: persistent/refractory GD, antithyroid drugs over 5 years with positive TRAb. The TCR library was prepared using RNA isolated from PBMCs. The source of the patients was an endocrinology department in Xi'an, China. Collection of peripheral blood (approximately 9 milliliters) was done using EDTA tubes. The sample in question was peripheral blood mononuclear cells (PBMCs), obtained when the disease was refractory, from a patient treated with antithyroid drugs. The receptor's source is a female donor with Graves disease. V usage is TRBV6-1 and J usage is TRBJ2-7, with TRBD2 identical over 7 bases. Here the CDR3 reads CAAGVAHPYEQYF. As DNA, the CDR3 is TGTGCCGCGGGGGTAGCGCACCCCTACGAGCAGTACTTC.